The text below deals with one TCR beta chain. The data were produced by immunoSEQ multiplex PCR, yet TCRdb's version contains in-frame clones alone and is incomplete. The repertoire consists of about 1.4 million clones, with approximately 97% occurring once and the leading ten covering approximately 1.1%. This CDR3 is built from 13 residues. V lost 3 bases, J lost 6 bases, and 1 base stayed unmatched. In germline, CDR1 is SGHAT, CDR2 FQDESV (reference sequence). This entry is derived from a study of shared clonotypes between healthy human individuals. Sequencing was carried out using naive CD4+ T cells sorted from blood. This sample's subset: CD45RA+ positively selected. The chain combines TRBV11-1 with TRBJ2-7, with 11 positions matching TRBD1. This TCR came from a man younger than 45 in good health. CDR3 nucleotide sequence: TGTGCCAGCAGCTTGGACAGGGGGCTCGAGCAGTACTTC. Encoded protein: CASSLDRGLEQYF. Complete variable domain (other parts from reference TRBV11-1 and TRBJ2-7): EAEVAQSPRYKITEKSQAVAFWCDPISGHATLYWYRQILGQGPELLVQFQDESVVDDSQLPKDRFSAERLKGVDSTLKIQPAELGDSAMYLCASSLDRGLEQYFGPGTRLTVT.